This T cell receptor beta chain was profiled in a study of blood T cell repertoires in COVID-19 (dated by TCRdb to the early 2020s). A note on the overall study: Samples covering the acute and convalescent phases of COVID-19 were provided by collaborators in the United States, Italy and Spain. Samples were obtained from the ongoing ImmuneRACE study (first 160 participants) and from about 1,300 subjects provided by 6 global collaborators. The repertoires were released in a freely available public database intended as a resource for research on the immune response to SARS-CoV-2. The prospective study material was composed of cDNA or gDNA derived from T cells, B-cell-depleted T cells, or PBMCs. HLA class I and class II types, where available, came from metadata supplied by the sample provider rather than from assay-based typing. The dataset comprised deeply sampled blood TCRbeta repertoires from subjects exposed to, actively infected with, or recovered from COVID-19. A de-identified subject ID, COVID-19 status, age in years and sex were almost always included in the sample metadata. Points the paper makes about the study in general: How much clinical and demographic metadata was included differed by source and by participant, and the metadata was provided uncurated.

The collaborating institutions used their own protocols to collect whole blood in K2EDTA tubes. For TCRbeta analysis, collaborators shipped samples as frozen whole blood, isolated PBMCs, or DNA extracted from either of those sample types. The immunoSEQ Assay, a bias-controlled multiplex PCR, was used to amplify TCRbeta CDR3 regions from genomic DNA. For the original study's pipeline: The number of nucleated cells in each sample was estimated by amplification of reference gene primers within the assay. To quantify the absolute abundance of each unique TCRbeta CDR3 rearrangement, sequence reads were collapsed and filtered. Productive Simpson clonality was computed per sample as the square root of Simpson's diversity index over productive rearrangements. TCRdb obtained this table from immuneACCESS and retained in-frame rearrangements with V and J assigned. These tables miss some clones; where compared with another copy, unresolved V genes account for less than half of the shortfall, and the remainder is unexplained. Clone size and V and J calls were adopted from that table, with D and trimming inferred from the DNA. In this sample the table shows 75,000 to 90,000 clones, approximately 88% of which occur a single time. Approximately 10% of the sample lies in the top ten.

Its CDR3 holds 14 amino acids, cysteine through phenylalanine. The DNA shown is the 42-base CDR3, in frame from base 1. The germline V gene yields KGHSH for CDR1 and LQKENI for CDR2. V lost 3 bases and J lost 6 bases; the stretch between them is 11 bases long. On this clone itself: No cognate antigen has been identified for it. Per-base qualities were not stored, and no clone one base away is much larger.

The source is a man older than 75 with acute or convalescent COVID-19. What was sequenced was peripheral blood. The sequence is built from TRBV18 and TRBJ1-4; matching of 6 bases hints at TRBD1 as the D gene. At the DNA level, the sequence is TGTGCCAGCTCACCGCGGGCAGGGGATGAAAAACTGTTTTTT. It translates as CASSPRAGDEKLFF. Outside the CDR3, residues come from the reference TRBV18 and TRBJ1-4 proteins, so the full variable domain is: NAGVMQNPRHLVRRRGQEARLRCSPMKGHSHVYWYRQLPEEGLKFMVYLQKENIIDESGMPKERFSAEFPKEGPSILRIQQVVRGDSAAYFCASSPRAGDEKLFFGSGTQLSVL.